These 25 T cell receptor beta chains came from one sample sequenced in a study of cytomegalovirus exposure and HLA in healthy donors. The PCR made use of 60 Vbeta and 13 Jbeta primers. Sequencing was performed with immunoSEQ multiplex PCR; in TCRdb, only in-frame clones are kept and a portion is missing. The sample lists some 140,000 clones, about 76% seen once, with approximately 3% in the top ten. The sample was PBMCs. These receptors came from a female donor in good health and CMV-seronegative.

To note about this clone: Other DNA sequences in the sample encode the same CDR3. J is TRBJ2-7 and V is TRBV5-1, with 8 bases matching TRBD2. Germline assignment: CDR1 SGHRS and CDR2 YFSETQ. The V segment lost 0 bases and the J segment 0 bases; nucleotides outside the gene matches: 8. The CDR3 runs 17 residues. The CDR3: CASSLGLAGASSYEQYF. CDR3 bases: TGCGCCAGCAGCTTGGGGCTAGCGGGCGCCAGCTCCTACGAGCAGTACTTC.

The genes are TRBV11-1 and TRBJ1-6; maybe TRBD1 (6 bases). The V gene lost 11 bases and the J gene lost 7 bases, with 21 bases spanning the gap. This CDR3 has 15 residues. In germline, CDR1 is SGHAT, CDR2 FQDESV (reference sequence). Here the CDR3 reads CASQGSGLGNSPLHF. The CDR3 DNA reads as TGTGCCTCCCAGGGGTCTGGGTTGGGCAATTCACCCCTCCACTTT.

CDR3 bases: TGTGCCAGCAGCTTAGTGGGACAGGGCGAAAACACCATATATTTT. Translation gives CASSLVGQGENTIYF. The chain carries TRBV7-8 and TRBJ1-3, with TRBD1 matching 9 bases. In germline, CDR1 is SGHVS, CDR2 FQNEAQ. This CDR3 has 15 amino acids. Germline trimming cut 1 base from V and 6 bases from J; bases unmatched to any gene: 4. Based on the CDR3 plus reference TRBV7-8 and TRBJ1-3, the full variable domain is GAGVSQSPRYKVAKRGQDVALRCDPISGHVSLFWYQQALGQGPEFLTYFQNEAQLDKSGLPSDRFFAERPEGSVSTLKIQRTQQEDSAVYLCASSLVGQGENTIYFGEGSWLTVV.

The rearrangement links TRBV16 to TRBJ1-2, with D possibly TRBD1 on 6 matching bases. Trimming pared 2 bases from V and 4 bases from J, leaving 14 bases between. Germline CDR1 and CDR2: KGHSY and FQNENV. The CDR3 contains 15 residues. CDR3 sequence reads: CASSQGGRTPYGYTF. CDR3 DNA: TGTGCCAGCAGCCAAGGGGGCAGGACCCCCTATGGCTACACCTTC.

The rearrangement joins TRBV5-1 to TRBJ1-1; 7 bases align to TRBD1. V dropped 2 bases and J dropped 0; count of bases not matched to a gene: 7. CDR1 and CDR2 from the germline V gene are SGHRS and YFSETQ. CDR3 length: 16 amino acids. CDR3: CASSLGTDGLNTEAFF. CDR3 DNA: TGCGCCAGCAGCTTAGGGACAGATGGGCTGAACACTGAAGCTTTCTTT.

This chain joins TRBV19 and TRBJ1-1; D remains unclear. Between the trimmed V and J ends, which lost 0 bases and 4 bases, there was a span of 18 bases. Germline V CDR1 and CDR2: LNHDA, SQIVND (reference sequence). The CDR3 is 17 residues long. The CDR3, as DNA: TGTGCCAGTAGTATAGATTCTGGGCCCATCCGTCCCACTGAAGCTTTCTTT. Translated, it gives CASSIDSGPIRPTEAFF. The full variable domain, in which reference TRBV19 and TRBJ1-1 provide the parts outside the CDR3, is DGGITQSPKYLFRKEGQNVTLSCEQNLNHDAMYWYRQDPGQGLRLIYYSQIVNDFQKGDIAEGYSVSREKKESFPLTVTSAQKNPTAFYLCASSIDSGPIRPTEAFFGQGTRLTVV.

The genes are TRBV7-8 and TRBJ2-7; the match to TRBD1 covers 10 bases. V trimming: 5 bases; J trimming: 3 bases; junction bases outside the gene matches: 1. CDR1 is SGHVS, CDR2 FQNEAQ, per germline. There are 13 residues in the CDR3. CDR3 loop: CASSRDRGYEQYF. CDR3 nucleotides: TGTGCCAGCAGCCGGGACAGGGGCTACGAGCAGTACTTC.

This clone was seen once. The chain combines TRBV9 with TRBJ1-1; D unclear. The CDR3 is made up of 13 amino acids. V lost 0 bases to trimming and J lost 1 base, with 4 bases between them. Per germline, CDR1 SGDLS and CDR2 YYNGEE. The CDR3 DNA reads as TGTGCCAGCAGCGTAGGAGAGAACACTGAAGCTTTCTTT. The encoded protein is CASSVGENTEAFF.

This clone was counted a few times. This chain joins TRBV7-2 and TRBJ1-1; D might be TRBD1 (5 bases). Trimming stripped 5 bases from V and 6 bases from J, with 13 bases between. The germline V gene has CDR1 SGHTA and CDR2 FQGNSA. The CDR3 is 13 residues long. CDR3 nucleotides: TGTGCCAGCAGCCCGGGGCGGGGGGCTGAAGCTTTCTTT. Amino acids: CASSPGRGAEAFF.

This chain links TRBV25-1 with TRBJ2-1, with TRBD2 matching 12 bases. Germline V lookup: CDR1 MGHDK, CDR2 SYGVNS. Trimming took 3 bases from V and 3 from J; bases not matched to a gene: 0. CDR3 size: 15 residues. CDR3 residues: CASSETSGSYNEQFF. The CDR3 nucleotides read TGTGCCAGCAGTGAGACTAGCGGGAGCTACAATGAGCAGTTCTTC. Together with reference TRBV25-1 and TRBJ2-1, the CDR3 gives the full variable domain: EADIYQTPRYLVIGTGKKITLECSQTMGHDKMYWYQQDPGMELHLIHYSYGVNSTEKGDLSSESTVSRIRTEHFPLTLESARPSHTSQYLCASSETSGSYNEQFFGPGTRLTVL.

CDR3 sequence: CAISRGLAGGDEQFF. DNA for the CDR3: TGTGCCATCAGCAGAGGACTAGCGGGTGGGGATGAGCAGTTCTTC. The rearrangement uses TRBV10-3 and TRBJ2-1, with 11 bases matching TRBD2. The germline V gene has CDR1 ENHRY and CDR2 SYGVKD. V shed 6 bases, J shed 8 bases, and the junction held 9 bases outside the gene matches. The CDR3 runs to 15 residues.

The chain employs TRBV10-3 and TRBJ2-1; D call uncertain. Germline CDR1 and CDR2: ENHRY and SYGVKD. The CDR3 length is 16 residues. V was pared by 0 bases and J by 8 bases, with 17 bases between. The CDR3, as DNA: TGTGCCATCAGTGAGTCGATGTCGGCAGCGATGGATGAGCAGTTCTTC. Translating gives CAISESMSAAMDEQFF.

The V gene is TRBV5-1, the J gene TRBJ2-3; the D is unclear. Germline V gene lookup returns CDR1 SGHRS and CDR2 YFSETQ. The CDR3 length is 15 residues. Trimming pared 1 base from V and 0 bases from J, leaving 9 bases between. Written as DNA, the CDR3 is TGCGCCAGCAGCTTGTTTACGGTCAGCACAGATACGCAGTATTTT. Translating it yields CASSLFTVSTDTQYF.

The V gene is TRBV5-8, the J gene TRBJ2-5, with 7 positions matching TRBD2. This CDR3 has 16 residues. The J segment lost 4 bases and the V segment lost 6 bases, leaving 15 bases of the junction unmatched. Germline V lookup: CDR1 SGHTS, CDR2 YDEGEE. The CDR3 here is CASTPRQTTGGETQYF. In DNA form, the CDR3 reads TGTGCCAGCACCCCTCGTCAGACCACGGGGGGAGAGACCCAGTACTTC.

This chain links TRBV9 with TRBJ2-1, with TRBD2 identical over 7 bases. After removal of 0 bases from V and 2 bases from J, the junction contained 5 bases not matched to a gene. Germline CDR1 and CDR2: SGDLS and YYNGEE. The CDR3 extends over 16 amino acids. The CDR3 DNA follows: TGTGCCAGCAGCGTAGTAAATAGCGGGCCCTACAATGAGCAGTTCTTC. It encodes CASSVVNSGPYNEQFF.

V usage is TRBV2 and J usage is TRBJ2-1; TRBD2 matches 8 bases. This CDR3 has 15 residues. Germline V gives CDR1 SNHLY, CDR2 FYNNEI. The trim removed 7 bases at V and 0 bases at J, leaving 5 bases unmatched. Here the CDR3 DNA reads TGTGCCAGCACCGCTAGCGGGTACTCCTACAATGAGCAGTTCTTC. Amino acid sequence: CASTASGYSYNEQFF.

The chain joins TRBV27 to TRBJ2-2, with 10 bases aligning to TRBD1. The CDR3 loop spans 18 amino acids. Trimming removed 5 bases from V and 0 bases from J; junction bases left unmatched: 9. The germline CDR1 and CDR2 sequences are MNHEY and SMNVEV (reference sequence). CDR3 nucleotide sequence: TGTGCCAGCAGTCCAGGACAGGGGGTGACATCGAACACCGGGGAGCTGTTTTTT. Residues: CASSPGQGVTSNTGELFF.

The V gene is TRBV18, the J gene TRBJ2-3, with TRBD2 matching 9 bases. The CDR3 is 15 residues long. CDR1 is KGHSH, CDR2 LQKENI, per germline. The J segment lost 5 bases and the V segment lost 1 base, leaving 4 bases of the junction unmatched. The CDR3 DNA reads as TGTGCCAGCTCACCACAGACTAGCGGTATAGATACGCAGTATTTT. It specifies CASSPQTSGIDTQYF.

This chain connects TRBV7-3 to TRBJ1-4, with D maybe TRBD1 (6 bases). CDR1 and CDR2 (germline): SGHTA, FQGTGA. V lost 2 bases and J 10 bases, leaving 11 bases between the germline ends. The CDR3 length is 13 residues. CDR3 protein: CASSLGQGRKLFF. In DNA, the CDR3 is TGTGCCAGCAGCTTAGGGCAGGGGCGAAAACTGTTTTTT.

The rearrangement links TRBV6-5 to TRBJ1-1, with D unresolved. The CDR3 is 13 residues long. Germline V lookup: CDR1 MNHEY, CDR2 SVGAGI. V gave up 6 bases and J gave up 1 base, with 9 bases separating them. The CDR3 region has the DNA TGTGCCAGCAGGCGATGGAGGAACACTGAAGCTTTCTTT. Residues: CASRRWRNTEAFF.

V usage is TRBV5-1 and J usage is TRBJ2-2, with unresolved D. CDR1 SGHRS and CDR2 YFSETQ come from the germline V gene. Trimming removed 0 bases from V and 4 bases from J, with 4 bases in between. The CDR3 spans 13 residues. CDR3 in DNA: TGCGCCAGCAGCTTGGCCGGCACCGGGGAGCTGTTTTTT. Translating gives CASSLAGTGELFF.

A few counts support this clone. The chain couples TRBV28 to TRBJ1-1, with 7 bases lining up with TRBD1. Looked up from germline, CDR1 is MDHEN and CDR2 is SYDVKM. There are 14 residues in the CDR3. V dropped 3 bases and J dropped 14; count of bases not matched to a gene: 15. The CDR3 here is CASSFPRDSNAIFF. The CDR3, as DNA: TGTGCCAGCAGTTTCCCCCGGGACAGCAATGCAATATTCTTT.

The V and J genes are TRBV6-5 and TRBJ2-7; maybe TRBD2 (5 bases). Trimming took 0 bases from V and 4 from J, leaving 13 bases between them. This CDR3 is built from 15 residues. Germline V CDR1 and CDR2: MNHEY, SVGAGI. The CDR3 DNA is TGTGCCAGCAGTTACTCATCCCCGGGAAGGTACGAGCAGTACTTC. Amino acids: CASSYSSPGRYEQYF.

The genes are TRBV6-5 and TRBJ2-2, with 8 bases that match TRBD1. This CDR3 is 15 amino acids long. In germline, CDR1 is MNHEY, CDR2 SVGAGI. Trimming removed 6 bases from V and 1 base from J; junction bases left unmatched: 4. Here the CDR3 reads CASRPGTGNTGELFF. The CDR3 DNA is TGTGCCAGCAGACCCGGGACAGGGAACACCGGGGAGCTGTTTTTT.

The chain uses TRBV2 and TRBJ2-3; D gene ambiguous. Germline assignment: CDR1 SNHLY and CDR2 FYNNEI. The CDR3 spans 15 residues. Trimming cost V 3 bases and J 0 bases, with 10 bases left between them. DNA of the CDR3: TGTGCCAGCAGTGAGCGGCGGATTAGCACAGATACGCAGTATTTT. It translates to CASSERRISTDTQYF. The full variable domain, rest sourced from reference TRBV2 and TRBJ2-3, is EPEVTQTPSHQVTQMGQEVILRCVPISNHLYFYWYRQILGQKVEFLVSFYNNEISEKSEIFDDQFSVERPDGSNFTLKIRSTKLEDSAMYFCASSERRISTDTQYFGPGTRLTVL.